This T cell receptor beta chain was found in a study of blood T cell repertoires in COVID-19. Study overall: The samples span acute and convalescent COVID-19 from the United States, Italy and Spain. PBMCs, B-cell-depleted T cells, or T cells provided the cDNA or gDNA that made up the material.

The CDR3 covers 16 residues. J was trimmed by 3 bases and V by 4 bases; bases with no gene match: 7. The germline gives CDR1 MNHNS, CDR2 SASEGT. Per the original data handling: By means of reference gene primer amplification, nucleated cell counts were estimated. TCRdb's table, derived via immunoSEQ multiplex PCR, lists solely in-frame clones and lacks some. The V and J calls and the clone size are those of that table, but D and trimming were determined from the DNA. This table has about 190,000 clones, about nine tenths appearing once. The material sequenced was peripheral blood. This TCR was recovered from a man under 40 with acute or convalescent COVID-19. V usage is TRBV6-1 and J usage is TRBJ2-2; 8 bases match TRBD2. The CDR3 bases are TGTGCCAGCAGTGGGAAAAGCGGGAGACACACCGGGGAGCTGTTTTTT. Translated: CASSGKSGRHTGELFF.